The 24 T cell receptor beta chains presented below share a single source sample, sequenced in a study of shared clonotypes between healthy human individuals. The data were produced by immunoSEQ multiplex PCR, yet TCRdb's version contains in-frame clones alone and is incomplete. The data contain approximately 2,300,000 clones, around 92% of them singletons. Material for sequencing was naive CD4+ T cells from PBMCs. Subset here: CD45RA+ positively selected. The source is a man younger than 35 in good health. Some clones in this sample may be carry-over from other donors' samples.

The CDR3 here is CASSTGQGVYEQYF. CDR3 nucleotides: TGTGCCAGCAGCACGGGACAGGGTGTCTACGAGCAGTACTTC. The chain uses TRBV5-4 and TRBJ2-7; TRBD1 matches 9 bases. Germline CDR1 is SGHNT and CDR2 is YYREEE (reference sequence). The CDR3 is 14 amino acids. Losses at the gene ends were 4 bases for V and 3 bases for J; bases not matched to a gene: 5.

The chain's CDR3 is CAWSSLTGGPSYNEQFF. As DNA, the CDR3 is TGTGCCTGGAGTTCTTTGACAGGGGGTCCCTCCTACAATGAGCAGTTCTTC. The chain joins TRBV30 to TRBJ2-1, with 9 positions matching TRBD1. The CDR3 is 17 residues long. Germline V gene data show CDR1 as GTSNPN and CDR2 as SVGIG (reference sequence). V gave up 2 bases and J gave up 0 bases; unmatched junction bases: 8. Complete variable domain (other parts from reference TRBV30 and TRBJ2-1): SQTIHQWPATLVQPVGSPLSLECTVEGTSNPNLYWYRQAAGRGLQLLFYSVGIGQISSEVPQNLSASRPQDRQFILSSKKLLLSDSGFYLCAWSSLTGGPSYNEQFFGPGTRLTVL.

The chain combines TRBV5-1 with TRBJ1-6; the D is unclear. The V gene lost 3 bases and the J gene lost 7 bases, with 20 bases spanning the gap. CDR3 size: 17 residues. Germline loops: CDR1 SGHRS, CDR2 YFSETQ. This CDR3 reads CASSWNPGPGYNSPLHF. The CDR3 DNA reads TGCGCCAGCAGCTGGAACCCCGGTCCGGGGTACAATTCACCCCTCCACTTT. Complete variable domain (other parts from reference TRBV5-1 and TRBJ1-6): KAGVTQTPRYLIKTRGQQVTLSCSPISGHRSVSWYQQTPGQGLQFLFEYFSETQRNKGNFPGRFSGRQFSNSRSEMNVSTLELGDSALYLCASSWNPGPGYNSPLHFGNGTRLTVT.

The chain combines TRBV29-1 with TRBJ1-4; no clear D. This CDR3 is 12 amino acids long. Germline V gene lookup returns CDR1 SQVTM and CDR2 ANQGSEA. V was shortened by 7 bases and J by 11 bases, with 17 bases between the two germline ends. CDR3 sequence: CSARTDLGKLFF. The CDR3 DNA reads TGCAGCGCCCGGACGGACCTGGGGAAACTGTTTTTT.

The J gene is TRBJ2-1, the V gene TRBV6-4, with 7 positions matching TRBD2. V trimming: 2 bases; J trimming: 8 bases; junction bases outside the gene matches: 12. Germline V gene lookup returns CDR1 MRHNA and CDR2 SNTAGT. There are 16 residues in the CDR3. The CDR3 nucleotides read TGTGCCAGCAGTGACGGGGCGGGAGTATTTTACGATGAGCAGTTCTTC. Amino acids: CASSDGAGVFYDEQFF.

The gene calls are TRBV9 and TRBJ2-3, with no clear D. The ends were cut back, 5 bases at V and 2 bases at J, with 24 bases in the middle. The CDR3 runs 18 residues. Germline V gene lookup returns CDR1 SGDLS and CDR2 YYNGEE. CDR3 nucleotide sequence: TGTGCCAGCAGTCCCATGCCCGTGGGCGGAGTACTCACAGATACGCAGTATTTT. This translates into CASSPMPVGGVLTDTQYF.

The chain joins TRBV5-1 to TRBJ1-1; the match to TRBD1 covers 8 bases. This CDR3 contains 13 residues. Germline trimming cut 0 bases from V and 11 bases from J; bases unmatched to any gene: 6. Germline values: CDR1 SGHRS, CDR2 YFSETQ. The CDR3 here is CASSLGQGAVAFF. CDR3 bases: TGCGCCAGCAGCTTGGGCCAGGGGGCTGTGGCTTTCTTT.

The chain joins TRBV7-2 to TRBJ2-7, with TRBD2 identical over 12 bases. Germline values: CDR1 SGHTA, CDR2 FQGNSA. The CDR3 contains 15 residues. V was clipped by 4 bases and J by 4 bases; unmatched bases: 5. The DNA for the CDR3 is TGTGCCAGCAGCTCCAGGACTAGCGGGGTTTACGAGCAGTACTTC. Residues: CASSSRTSGVYEQYF.

In DNA form, the CDR3 reads TGCAGCGTAATATCTAGCGGAGCCTCCTACAATGAGCAGTTCTTC. Residues: CSVISSGASYNEQFF. The J gene is TRBJ2-1, the V gene TRBV29-1; TRBD2 agrees at 7 bases. The germline CDR1 and CDR2 sequences are SQVTM and ANQGSEA. J gave up 0 bases and V 6 bases, and 8 bases lay outside the gene matches. The CDR3 has 15 amino acids.

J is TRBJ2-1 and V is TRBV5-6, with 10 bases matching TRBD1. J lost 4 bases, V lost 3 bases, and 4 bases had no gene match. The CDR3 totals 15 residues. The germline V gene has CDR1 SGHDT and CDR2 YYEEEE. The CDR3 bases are TGTGCCAGCAGCTACGTGGGACAGGGGTACAATGAGCAGTTCTTC. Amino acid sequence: CASSYVGQGYNEQFF.

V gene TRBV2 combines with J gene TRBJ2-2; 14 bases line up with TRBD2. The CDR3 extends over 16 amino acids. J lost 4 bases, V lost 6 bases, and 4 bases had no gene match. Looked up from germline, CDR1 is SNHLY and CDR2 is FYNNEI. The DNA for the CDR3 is TGTGCCAGCAGGGGACTAGCGGGAGTCACCACCGGGGAGCTGTTTTTT. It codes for CASRGLAGVTTGELFF.

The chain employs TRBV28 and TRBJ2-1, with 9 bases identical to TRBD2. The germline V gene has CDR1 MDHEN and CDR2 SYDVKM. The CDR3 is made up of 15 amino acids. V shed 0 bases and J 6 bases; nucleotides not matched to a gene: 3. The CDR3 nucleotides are TGTGCCAGCAGTTTATGGGGCGGGAGGGGCAATGAGCAGTTCTTC. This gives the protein CASSLWGGRGNEQFF.

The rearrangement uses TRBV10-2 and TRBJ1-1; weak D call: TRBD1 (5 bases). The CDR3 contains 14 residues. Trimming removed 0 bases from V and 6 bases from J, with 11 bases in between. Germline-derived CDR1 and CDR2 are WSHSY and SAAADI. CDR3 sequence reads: CASSESRGISEAFF. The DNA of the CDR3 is TGCGCCAGCAGTGAGTCGAGGGGAATATCTGAAGCTTTCTTT.

CDR3 amino acids: CASSQGVRENYGYTF. As DNA, the CDR3 is TGTGCCAGCAGCCAAGGAGTCCGGGAAAACTATGGCTACACCTTC. V gene TRBV4-2 combines with J gene TRBJ1-2; no reliable D call. Trimming removed 1 base from V and 2 bases from J, with 11 bases in between. CDR1 LGHNA and CDR2 YNFKEQ come from the germline V gene. The CDR3 runs 15 residues.

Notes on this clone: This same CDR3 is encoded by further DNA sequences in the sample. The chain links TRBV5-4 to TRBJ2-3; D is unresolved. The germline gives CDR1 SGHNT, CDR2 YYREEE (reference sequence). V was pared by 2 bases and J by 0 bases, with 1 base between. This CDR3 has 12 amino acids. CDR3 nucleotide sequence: TGTGCCAGCAGCTTAAGCACAGATACGCAGTATTTT. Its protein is CASSLSTDTQYF.

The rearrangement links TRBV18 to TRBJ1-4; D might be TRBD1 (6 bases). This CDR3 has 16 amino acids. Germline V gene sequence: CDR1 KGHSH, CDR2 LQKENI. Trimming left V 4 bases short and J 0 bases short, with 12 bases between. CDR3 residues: CASSQLRGPTNEKLFF. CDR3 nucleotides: TGTGCCAGCTCACAACTCAGGGGCCCAACTAATGAAAAACTGTTTTTT.

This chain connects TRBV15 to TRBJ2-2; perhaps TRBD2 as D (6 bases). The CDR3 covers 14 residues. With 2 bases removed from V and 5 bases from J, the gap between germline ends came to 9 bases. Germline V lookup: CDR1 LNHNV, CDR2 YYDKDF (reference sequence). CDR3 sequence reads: CATSRTLATGELFF. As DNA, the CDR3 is TGTGCCACCAGCAGAACTCTAGCGACCGGGGAGCTGTTTTTT. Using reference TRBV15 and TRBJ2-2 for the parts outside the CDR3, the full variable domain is DAMVIQNPRYQVTQFGKPVTLSCSQTLNHNVMYWYQQKSSQAPKLLFHYYDKDFNNEADTPDNFQSRRPNTSFCFLDIRSPGLGDTAMYLCATSRTLATGELFFGEGSRLTVL.

CDR3 coding DNA: TGTGCCAGCAGTTCCCCACCCCGGGCCGAGCAGTACTTC. It specifies CASSSPPRAEQYF. The chain is built from TRBV28 and TRBJ2-7; D is uncertain. Trimming took 4 bases from V and 6 from J, leaving 13 bases between them. In germline, CDR1 is MDHEN, CDR2 SYDVKM. CDR3 length: 13 residues.

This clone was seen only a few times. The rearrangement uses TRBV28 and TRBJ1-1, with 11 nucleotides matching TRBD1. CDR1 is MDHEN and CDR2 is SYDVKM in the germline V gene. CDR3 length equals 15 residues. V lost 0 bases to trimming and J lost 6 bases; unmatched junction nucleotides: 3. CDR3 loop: CASSLWGQGVSEAFF. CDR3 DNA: TGTGCCAGCAGTTTATGGGGACAGGGGGTTTCTGAAGCTTTCTTT.

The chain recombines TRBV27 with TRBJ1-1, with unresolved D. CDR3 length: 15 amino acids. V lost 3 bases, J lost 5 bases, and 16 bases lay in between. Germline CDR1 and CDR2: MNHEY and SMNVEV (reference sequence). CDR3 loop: CASSLTTDPRTEAFF. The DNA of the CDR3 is TGTGCCAGCAGTTTGACCACAGACCCGCGAACTGAAGCTTTCTTT.

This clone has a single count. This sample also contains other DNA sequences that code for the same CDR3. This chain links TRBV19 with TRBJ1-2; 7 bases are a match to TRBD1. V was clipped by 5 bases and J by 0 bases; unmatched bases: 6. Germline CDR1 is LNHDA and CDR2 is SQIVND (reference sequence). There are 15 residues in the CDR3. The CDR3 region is CASSPRQGPNYGYTF. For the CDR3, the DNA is TGTGCCAGTAGTCCCAGACAGGGTCCTAACTATGGCTACACCTTC.

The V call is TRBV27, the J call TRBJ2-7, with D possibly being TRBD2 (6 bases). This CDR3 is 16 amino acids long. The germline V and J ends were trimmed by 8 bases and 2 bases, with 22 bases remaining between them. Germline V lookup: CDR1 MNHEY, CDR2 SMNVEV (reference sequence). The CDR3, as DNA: TGTGCCAGCGGTCCCCTAAACGCGGGGCTTACCTACGAGCAGTACTTC. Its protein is CASGPLNAGLTYEQYF.

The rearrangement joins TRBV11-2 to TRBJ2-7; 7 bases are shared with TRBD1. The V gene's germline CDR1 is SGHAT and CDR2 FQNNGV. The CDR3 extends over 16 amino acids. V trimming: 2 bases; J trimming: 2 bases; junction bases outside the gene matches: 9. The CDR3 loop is CASSLSGWQGAYEQYF. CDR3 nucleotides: TGTGCCAGCAGCTTATCCGGGTGGCAGGGGGCCTACGAGCAGTACTTC.

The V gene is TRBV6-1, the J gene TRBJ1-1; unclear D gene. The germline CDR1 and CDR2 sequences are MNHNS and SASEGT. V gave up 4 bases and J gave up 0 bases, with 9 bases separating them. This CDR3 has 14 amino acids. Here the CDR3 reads CASSVKSMNTEAFF. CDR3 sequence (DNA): TGTGCCAGCAGTGTAAAGTCGATGAACACTGAAGCTTTCTTT.